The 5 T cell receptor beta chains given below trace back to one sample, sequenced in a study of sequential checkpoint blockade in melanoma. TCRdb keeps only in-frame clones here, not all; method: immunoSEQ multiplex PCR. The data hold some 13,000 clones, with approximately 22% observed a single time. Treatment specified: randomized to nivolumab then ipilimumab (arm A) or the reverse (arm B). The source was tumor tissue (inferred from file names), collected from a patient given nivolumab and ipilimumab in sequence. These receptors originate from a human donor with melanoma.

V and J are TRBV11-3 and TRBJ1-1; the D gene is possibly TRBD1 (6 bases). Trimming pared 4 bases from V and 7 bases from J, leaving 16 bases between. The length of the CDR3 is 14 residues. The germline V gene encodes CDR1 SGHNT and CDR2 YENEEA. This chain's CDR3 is CASSWGPGGFEAFF. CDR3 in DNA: TGTGCCAGCAGCTGGGGGCCGGGGGGATTTGAAGCTTTCTTT.

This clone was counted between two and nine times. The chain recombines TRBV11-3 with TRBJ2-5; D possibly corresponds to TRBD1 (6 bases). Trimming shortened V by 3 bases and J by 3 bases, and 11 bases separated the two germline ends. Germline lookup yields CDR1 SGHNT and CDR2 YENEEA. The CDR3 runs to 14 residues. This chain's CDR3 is CASSLYTGKETQYF. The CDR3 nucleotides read TGTGCCAGCAGCTTGTATACAGGGAAAGAGACCCAGTACTTC.

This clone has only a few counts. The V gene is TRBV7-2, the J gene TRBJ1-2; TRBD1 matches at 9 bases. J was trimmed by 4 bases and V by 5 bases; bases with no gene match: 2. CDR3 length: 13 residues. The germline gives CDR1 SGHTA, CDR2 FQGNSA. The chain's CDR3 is CASSPGQGYGYTF. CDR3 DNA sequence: TGTGCCAGCAGCCCGGGACAGGGCTATGGCTACACCTTC.

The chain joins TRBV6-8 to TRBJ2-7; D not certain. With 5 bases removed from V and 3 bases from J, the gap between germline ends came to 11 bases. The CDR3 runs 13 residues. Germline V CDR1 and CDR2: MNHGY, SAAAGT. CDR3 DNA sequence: TGTGCCAGCAGTGAGGTCCCAGGCTACGAGCAGTACTTC. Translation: CASSEVPGYEQYF.

CDR3 in DNA: TGTGCCAGCAGCAATAGCGGGGGGGCTTATAATGAGCAGTTCTTC. Translated, it gives CASSNSGGAYNEQFF. The chain uses TRBV11-3 and TRBJ2-1; TRBD2 matches at 11 bases. Germline CDR1 and CDR2: SGHNT and YENEEA. The CDR3 runs to 15 residues. The trim removed 5 bases at V and 7 bases at J, leaving 7 bases unmatched.